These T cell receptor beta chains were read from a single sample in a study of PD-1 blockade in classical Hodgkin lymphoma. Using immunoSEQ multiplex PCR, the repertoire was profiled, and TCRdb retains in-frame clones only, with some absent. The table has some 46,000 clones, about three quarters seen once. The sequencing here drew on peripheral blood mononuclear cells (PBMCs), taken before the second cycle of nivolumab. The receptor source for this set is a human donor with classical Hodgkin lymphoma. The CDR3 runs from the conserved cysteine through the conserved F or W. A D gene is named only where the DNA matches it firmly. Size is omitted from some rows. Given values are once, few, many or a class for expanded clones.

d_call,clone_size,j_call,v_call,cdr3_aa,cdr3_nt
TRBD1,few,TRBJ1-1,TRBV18,CASRPGGDSTEAFF,TGTGCCAGCCGACCAGGGGGTGACAGCACTGAAGCTTTCTTT
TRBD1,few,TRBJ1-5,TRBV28,CASSFRGMRGNQPQHF,TGTGCCAGCAGCTTCAGGGGGATGAGGGGCAATCAGCCCCAGCATTTT
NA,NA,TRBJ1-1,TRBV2,CASRALETEAFF,TGTGCCAGCAGGGCCTTGGAAACTGAAGCTTTCTTT
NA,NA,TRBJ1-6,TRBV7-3,CASSSDNRSPLHF,TGTGCCAGCAGCTCGGACAATCGATCACCCCTCCACTTT
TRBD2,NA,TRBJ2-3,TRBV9,CASSASSGGAVDTQYF,TGTGCCAGCAGCGCCTCTAGCGGGGGGGCTGTAGATACGCAGTATTTT
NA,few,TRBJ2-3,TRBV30,CACPGDPHADTQYF,TGTGCCTGCCCAGGGGATCCCCATGCAGATACGCAGTATTTT
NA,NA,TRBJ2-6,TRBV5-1,CASSSTPLSSGANVLTF,TGCGCCAGCAGCTCCACACCCTTAAGCTCTGGGGCCAACGTCCTGACTTTC
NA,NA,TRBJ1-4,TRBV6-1,CASSVLDSDEKLFF,TGTGCCAGCAGTGTATTGGACAGCGATGAAAAACTGTTTTTT
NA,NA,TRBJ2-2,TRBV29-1,CSVTGFPTGELFF,TGCAGCGTTACGGGATTCCCGACCGGGGAGCTGTTTTTT
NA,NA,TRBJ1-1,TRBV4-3,CASSQKGNTEAFF,TGCGCCAGCAGCCAAAAAGGGAACACTGAAGCTTTCTTT